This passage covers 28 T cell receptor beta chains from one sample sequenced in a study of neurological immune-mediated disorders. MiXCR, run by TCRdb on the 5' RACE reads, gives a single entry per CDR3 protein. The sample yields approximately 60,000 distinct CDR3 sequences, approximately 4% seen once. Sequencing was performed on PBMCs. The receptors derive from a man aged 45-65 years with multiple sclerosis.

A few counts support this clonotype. CDR3 in amino acids: CSASFTPGFSSGYTF. CDR3 nucleotide sequence: TGCAGTGCCTCCTTTACCCCGGGATTCTCCAGCGGCTACACCTTC. The V and J genes are TRBV20-1 and TRBJ1-2; D call uncertain. Trimming removed 6 bases at V and 8 bases at J, with 25 bases between. Germline CDR1 reads DFQATT; CDR2 reads SNEGSKA (reference sequence). The CDR3 loop spans 15 amino acids.

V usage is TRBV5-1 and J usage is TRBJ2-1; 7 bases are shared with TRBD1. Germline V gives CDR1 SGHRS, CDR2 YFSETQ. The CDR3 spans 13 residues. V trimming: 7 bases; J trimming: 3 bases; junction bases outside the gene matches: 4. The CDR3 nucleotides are TGCGCCAGCGTCGGGACAGACTACAATGAGCAGTTCTTC. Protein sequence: CASVGTDYNEQFF.

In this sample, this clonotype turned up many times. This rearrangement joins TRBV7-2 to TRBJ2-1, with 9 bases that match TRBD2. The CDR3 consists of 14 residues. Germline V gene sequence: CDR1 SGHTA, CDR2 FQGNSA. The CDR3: CGGGAGGDYNEQFF. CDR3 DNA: TGTGGGGGAGGAGCGGGAGGTGACTACAATGAGCAGTTCTTC.

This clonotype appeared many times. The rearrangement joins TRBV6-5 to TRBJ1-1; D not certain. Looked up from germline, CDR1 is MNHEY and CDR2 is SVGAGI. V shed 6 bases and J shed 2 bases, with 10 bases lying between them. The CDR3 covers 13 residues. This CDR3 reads CASSIRANTEAFF. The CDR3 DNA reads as TGTGCCAGCAGCATCCGGGCCAACACTGAAGCTTTCTTT.

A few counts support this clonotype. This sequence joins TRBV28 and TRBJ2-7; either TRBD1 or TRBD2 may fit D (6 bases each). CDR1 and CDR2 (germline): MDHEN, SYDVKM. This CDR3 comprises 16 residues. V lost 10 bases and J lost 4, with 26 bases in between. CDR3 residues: CATSRGGQGHYYEQYF. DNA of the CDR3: TGTGCCACCTCGCGGGGTGGTCAGGGGCACTATTACGAGCAGTACTTC.

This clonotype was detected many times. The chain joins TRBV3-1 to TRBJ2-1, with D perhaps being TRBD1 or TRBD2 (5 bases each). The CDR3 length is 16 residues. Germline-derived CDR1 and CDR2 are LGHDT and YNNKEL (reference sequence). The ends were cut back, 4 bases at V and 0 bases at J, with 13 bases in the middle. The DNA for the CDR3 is TGTGCCAGCAGCCCGGGTGAGGGGCCCTCCTACAATGAGCAGTTCTTC. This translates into CASSPGEGPSYNEQFF.

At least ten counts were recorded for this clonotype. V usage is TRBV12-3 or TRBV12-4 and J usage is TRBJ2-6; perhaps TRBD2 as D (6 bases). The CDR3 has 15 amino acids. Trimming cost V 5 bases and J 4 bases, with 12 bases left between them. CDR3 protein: CASSVVGGGANVLTF. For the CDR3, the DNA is TGTGCCAGCAGTGTAGTCGGGGGAGGGGCCAACGTCCTGACTTTC.

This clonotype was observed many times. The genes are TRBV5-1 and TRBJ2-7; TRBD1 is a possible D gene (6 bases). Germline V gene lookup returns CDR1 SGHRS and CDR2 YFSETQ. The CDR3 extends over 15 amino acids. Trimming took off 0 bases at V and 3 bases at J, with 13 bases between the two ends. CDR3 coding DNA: TGCGCCAGCAGCTTGGACCCAGGGGCCCTCTACGAGCAGTACTTC. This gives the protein CASSLDPGALYEQYF.

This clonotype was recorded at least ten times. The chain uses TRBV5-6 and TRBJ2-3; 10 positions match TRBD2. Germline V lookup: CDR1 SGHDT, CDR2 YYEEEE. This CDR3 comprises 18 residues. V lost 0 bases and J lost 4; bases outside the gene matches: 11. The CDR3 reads CASSLVVLAGGLPDTQYF. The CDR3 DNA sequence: TGTGCCAGCAGCTTGGTGGTGTTAGCGGGAGGCCTGCCAGATACGCAGTATTTT.

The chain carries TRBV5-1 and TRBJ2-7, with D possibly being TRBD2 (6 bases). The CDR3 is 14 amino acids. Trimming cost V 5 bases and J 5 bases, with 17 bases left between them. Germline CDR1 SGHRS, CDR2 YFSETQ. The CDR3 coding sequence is TGCGCCAGCAGTCTTTACCGGGGGAGCGACGAGCAGTACTTC. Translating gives CASSLYRGSDEQYF.

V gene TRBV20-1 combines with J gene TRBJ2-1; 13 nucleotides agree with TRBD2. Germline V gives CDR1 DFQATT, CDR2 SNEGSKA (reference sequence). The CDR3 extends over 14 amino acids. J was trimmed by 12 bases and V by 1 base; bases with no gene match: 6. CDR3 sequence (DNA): TGCAGTGCTAGAGCCTGGACTAGCGGGAGCCTGCAGTTCTTC. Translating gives CSARAWTSGSLQFF.

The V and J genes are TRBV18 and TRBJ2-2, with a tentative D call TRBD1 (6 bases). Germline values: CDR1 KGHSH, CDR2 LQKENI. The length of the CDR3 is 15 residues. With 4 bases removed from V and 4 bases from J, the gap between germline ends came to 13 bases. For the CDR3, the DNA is TGTGCCAGCTCACTGGGACAAGTCGGCACCGGGGAGCTGTTTTTT. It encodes CASSLGQVGTGELFF. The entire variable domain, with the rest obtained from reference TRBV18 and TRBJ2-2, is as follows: NAGVMQNPRHLVRRRGQEARLRCSPMKGHSHVYWYRQLPEEGLKFMVYLQKENIIDESGMPKERFSAEFPKEGPSILRIQQVVRGDSAAYFCASSLGQVGTGELFFGEGSRLTVL.

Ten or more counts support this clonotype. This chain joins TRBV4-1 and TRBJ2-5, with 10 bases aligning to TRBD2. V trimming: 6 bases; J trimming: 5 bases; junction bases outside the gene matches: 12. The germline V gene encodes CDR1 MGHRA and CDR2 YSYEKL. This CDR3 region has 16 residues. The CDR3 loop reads CASSRPSGRASETQYF. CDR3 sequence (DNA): TGCGCCAGCAGTAGACCGAGCGGGAGGGCCAGCGAGACCCAGTACTTC.

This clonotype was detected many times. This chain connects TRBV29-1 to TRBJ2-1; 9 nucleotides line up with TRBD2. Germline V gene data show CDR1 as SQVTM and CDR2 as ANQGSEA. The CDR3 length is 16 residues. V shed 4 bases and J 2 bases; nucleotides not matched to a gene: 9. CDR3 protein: CSVAGRLAGAYNEQFF. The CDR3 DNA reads TGCAGCGTTGCCGGAAGATTAGCGGGGGCCTACAATGAGCAGTTCTTC.

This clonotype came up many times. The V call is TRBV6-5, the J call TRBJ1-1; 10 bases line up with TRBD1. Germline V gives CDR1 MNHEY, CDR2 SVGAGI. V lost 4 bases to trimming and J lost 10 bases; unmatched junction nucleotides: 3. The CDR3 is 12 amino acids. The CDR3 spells CASSFGTGAAFF. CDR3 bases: TGTGCCAGCAGTTTTGGGACAGGGGCAGCTTTCTTT.

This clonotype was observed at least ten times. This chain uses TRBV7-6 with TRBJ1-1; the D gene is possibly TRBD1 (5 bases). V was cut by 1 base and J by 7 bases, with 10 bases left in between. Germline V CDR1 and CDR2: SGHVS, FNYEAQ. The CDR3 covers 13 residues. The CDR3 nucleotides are TGTGCCAGCAGCTTAGTCACCGACAGTGAAGCTTTCTTT. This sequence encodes CASSLVTDSEAFF. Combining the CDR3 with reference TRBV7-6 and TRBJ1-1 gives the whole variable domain GAGVSQSPRYKVTKRGQDVALRCDPISGHVSLYWYRQALGQGPEFLTYFNYEAQQDKSGLPNDRFSAERPEGSISTLTIQRTEQRDSAMYRCASSLVTDSEAFFGQGTRLTVV.

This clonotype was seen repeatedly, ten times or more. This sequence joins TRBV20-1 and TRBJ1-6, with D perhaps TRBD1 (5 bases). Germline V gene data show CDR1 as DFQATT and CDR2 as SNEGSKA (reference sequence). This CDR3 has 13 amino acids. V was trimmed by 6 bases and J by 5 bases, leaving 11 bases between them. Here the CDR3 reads CSAPGRNNSPLHF. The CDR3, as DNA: TGCAGTGCGCCGGGACGGAATAATTCACCCCTCCACTTT.

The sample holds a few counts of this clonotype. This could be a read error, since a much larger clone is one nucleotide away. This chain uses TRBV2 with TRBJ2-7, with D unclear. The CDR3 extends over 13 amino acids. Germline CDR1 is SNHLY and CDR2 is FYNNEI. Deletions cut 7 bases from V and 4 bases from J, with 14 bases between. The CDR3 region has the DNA TGTGCCAGCAAAAAGGGAAAGGGATACGAGCAGTACTTC. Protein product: CASKKGKGYEQYF. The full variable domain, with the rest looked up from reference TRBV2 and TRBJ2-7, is EPEVTQTPSHQVTQMGQEVILRCVPISNHLYFYWYRQILGQKVEFLVSFYNNEISEKSEIFDDQFSVERPDGSNFTLKIRSTKLEDSAMYFCASKKGKGYEQYFGPGTRLTVT.

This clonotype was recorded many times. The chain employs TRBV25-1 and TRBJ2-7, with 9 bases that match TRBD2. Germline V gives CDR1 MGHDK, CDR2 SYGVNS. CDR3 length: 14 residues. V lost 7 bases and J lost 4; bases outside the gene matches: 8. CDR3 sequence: CASKPPGLAYEQYF. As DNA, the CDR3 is TGTGCCAGCAAACCCCCGGGACTAGCATACGAGCAGTACTTC.

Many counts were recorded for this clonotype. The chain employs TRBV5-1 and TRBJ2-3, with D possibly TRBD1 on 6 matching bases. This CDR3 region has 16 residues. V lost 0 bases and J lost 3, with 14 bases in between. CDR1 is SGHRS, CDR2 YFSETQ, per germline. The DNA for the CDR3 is TGCGCCAGCAGCTTGGCCCTACAGGGTGGAACAGATACGCAGTATTTT. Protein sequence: CASSLALQGGTDTQYF.

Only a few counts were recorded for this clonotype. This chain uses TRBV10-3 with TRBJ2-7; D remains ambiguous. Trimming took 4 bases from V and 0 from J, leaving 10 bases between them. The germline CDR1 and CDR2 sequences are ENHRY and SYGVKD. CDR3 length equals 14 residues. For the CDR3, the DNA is TGTGCCATCAGTGTGGGGTCCAGCTCCTACGAGCAGTACTTC. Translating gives CAISVGSSSYEQYF.

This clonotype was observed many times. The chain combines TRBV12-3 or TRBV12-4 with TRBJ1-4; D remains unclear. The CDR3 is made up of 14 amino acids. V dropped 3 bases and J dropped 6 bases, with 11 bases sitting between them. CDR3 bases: TGTGCCAGCAGTTTTCGGCGGCAGGATGAAAAACTGTTTTTT. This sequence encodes CASSFRRQDEKLFF.

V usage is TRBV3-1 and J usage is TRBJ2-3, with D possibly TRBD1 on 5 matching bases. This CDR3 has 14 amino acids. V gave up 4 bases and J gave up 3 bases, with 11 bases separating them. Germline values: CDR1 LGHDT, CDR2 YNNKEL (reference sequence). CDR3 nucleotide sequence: TGTGCCAGCAGCCCCAGGGCTATGACAGATACGCAGTATTTT. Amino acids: CASSPRAMTDTQYF.

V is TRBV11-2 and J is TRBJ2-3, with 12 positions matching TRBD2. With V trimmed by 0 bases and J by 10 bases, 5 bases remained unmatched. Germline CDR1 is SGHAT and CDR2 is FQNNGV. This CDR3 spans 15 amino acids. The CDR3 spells CASSLDRTSGDAQYF. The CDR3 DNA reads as TGTGCCAGCAGCTTAGACCGGACTAGCGGGGATGCGCAGTATTTT.

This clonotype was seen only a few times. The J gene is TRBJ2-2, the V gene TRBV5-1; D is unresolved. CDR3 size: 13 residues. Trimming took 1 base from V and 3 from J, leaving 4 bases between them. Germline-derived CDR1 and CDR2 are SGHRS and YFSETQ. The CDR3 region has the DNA TGCGCCAGCAGCTTGCAGGACACCGGGGAGCTGTTTTTT. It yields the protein CASSLQDTGELFF.

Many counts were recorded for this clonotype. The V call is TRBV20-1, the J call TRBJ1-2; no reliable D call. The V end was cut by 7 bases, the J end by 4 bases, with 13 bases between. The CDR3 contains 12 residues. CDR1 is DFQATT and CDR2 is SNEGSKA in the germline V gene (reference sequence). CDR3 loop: CSVRSSVYGYTF. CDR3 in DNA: TGCAGTGTACGTAGCTCGGTCTATGGCTACACCTTC.

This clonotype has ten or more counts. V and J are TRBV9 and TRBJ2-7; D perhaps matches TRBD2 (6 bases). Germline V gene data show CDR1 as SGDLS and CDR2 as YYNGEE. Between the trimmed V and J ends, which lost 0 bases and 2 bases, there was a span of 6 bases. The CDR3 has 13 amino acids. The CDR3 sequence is CASSVGLAYEQYF. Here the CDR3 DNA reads TGTGCCAGCAGCGTAGGACTAGCCTACGAGCAGTACTTC.

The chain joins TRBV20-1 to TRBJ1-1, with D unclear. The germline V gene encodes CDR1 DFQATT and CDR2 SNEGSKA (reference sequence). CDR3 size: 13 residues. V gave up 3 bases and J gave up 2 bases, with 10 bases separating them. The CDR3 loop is CSASKTRNTEAFF. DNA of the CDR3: TGCAGTGCTAGTAAGACGAGAAACACTGAAGCTTTCTTT.